A single sample is the source of the 20 T cell receptor beta chains below, sequenced in a study of shared clonotypes between healthy human individuals. Profiling relied on immunoSEQ multiplex PCR, and the TCRdb table lists in-frame clones only, not all of them. This table holds roughly 520,000 clones, approximately 95% found once. Sequencing was done on a sample of naive CD4+ T cells sorted from blood. Subset: CD45RA+ positively selected. The receptors shown here come from a woman in her 30s in good health.

The CDR3 nucleotides are TGCGCCAGCAGTCATTCCCTTACGGGGTGGCGGGAAGTTCGGGAGCAGTTCTTC. Protein product: CASSHSLTGWREVREQFF. The chain is built from TRBV5-1 and TRBJ2-1; D is perhaps TRBD2 (6 bases). This CDR3 spans 18 amino acids. In germline, CDR1 is SGHRS, CDR2 YFSETQ. Trimming removed 5 bases at V and 10 bases at J, with 31 bases between.

This chain uses TRBV5-1 with TRBJ1-1, with a tentative D call TRBD1 (6 bases). CDR1 is SGHRS and CDR2 is YFSETQ in the germline V gene. Trimming removed 0 bases from V and 4 bases from J, with 13 bases in between. The CDR3 length is 15 residues. CDR3 nucleotides: TGCGCCAGCAGCTTGGCCCGCGCAGGGGCCACTGAAGCTTTCTTT. The encoded protein is CASSLARAGATEAFF.

V and J are TRBV18 and TRBJ2-5; 10 bases agree with TRBD1. Germline V lookup: CDR1 KGHSH, CDR2 LQKENI. V dropped 6 bases and J dropped 4; count of bases not matched to a gene: 8. The CDR3 length is 15 residues. The CDR3 loop reads CASSTTRTGGETQYF. CDR3 in DNA: TGTGCCAGCTCGACGACTAGGACAGGGGGAGAGACCCAGTACTTC.

V is TRBV10-1 and J is TRBJ2-2; 10 bases line up with TRBD2. This CDR3 is built from 16 residues. The J segment lost 5 bases and the V segment lost 3 bases, leaving 6 bases of the junction unmatched. Germline V gene sequence: CDR1 WNHNN, CDR2 SYGVQD (reference sequence). The chain's CDR3 is CASSDRTSGETGELFF. The CDR3 DNA follows: TGCGCCAGCAGTGATCGTACTAGCGGGGAGACCGGGGAGCTGTTTTTT.

As regards this clone: The sample has other DNA sequences that encode this CDR3 too. The chain links TRBV18 to TRBJ2-5; 7 nucleotides line up with TRBD1. The germline V gene encodes CDR1 KGHSH and CDR2 LQKENI. The CDR3 contains 13 residues. V was clipped by 3 bases and J by 5 bases; unmatched bases: 3. The CDR3 DNA is TGTGCCAGCTCACCGCAGGGGGTTGAGACCCAGTACTTC. It specifies CASSPQGVETQYF. Looking up the rest from reference TRBV18 and TRBJ2-5 gives the full variable domain: NAGVMQNPRHLVRRRGQEARLRCSPMKGHSHVYWYRQLPEEGLKFMVYLQKENIIDESGMPKERFSAEFPKEGPSILRIQQVVRGDSAAYFCASSPQGVETQYFGPGTRLLVL.

CDR3 sequence reads: CATSRDWWTGNTIYF. The CDR3 DNA follows: TGTGCCACCAGCAGAGATTGGTGGACTGGAAACACCATATATTTT. The chain employs TRBV15 and TRBJ1-3; D remains ambiguous. Germline values: CDR1 LNHNV, CDR2 YYDKDF (reference sequence). This CDR3 region has 15 residues. The V and J ends lost 0 bases and 2 bases respectively, with 8 bases between them.

A single count supports this clone. The chain carries TRBV19 and TRBJ2-6; D call uncertain. The germline V gene encodes CDR1 LNHDA and CDR2 SQIVND (reference sequence). This CDR3 has 14 residues. V was trimmed by 8 bases and J by 4 bases, leaving 12 bases between them. The CDR3 loop reads CASCVGAGANVLTF. In DNA, the CDR3 is TGTGCCAGTTGTGTTGGAGCCGGGGCCAACGTCCTGACTTTC.

This chain joins TRBV5-1 and TRBJ2-3, with D unclear. The germline gives CDR1 SGHRS, CDR2 YFSETQ. With 5 bases removed from V and 3 bases from J, the gap between germline ends came to 19 bases. CDR3 size: 16 residues. CDR3 DNA sequence: TGCGCCAGCAGAATCCCATCTCAACCCCAAACAGATACGCAGTATTTT. It encodes CASRIPSQPQTDTQYF.

The V gene is TRBV28, the J gene TRBJ2-7; 7 bases match TRBD1. The V gene end was trimmed by 5 bases and the J gene end by 8 bases; junction bases not matched to a gene: 6. This CDR3 has 12 amino acids. Germline CDR1 reads MDHEN; CDR2 reads SYDVKM. The CDR3 here is CASSAGTEKQYF. CDR3 DNA: TGTGCCAGCAGTGCCGGGACAGAAAAGCAGTACTTC. The whole variable domain, remainder taken from reference TRBV28 and TRBJ2-7, is DVKVTQSSRYLVKRTGEKVFLECVQDMDHENMFWYRQDPGLGLRLIYFSYDVKMKEKGDIPEGYSVSREKKERFSLILESASTNQTSMYLCASSAGTEKQYFGPGTRLTVT.

The genes are TRBV28 and TRBJ1-5; 7 bases agree with TRBD1. J gave up 6 bases and V 3 bases, and 5 bases lay outside the gene matches. Germline V gives CDR1 MDHEN, CDR2 SYDVKM. CDR3 size: 14 residues. As DNA, the CDR3 is TGTGCCAGCAGTTTTTTACAGGGGCGTCAGCCCCAGCATTTT. This codes for CASSFLQGRQPQHF.

The V call is TRBV28, the J call TRBJ1-5; 8 bases are a match to TRBD1. V gave up 2 bases and J gave up 9 bases; unmatched junction bases: 24. Germline lookup yields CDR1 MDHEN and CDR2 SYDVKM. CDR3 length equals 20 residues. As DNA, the CDR3 is TGTGCCAGCAGTTTAATAGGGGGACAGGCCAGAACTAGTACAGGAGGGCCCCAGCATTTT. Translated: CASSLIGGQARTSTGGPQHF.

The chain is built from TRBV19 and TRBJ2-5; 10 nucleotides align to TRBD1. The tail of the sequence fits TRBJ2-7 better, so the J call may be wrong. CDR1 LNHDA and CDR2 SQIVND come from the germline V gene (reference sequence). The length of the CDR3 is 15 residues. CDR3 sequence reads: CASSRTTGGFYEQYF. The CDR3 nucleotides read TGTGCCAGTAGTAGAACGACAGGGGGCTTCTACGAGCAGTACTTC.

The V and J genes are TRBV5-1 and TRBJ2-2; 10 bases are shared with TRBD2. The CDR3 is 13 amino acids. The germline CDR1 and CDR2 sequences are SGHRS and YFSETQ. Trimming cost V 7 bases and J 6 bases; bases outside gene matches: 3. CDR3 nucleotide sequence: TGCGCCAGCCAAAGCGGGAGGGCCGGGGAGCTGTTTTTT. Translating gives CASQSGRAGELFF.

The chain couples TRBV19 to TRBJ1-5, with TRBD1 identical over 10 bases. Germline lookup yields CDR1 LNHDA and CDR2 SQIVND (reference sequence). Trimming took 4 bases from V and 9 from J; bases not matched to a gene: 12. This CDR3 has 16 amino acids. The chain's CDR3 is CASSRGTGAPLRPQHF. The CDR3 nucleotides are TGTGCCAGTAGTAGGGGGACAGGGGCCCCCCTCCGGCCCCAGCATTTT.

The chain has TRBV27 and TRBJ1-5, with unresolved D. V gave up 6 bases and J gave up 0 bases, with 15 bases separating them. The germline gives CDR1 MNHEY, CDR2 SMNVEV (reference sequence). There are 16 residues in the CDR3. CDR3 sequence (DNA): TGTGCCAGCAGCCGAAGAAGTCCCTATAGCAATCAGCCCCAGCATTTT. Its protein is CASSRRSPYSNQPQHF.

The CDR3, as DNA: TGTGCCAGCTCACCTCAGCACACAGATACGCAGTATTTT. It specifies CASSPQHTDTQYF. The V call is TRBV18, the J call TRBJ2-3; D gene uncertain. Trimming removed 3 bases from V and 2 bases from J, with 6 bases in between. There are 13 residues in the CDR3. In germline, CDR1 is KGHSH, CDR2 LQKENI. The variable domain in full, completed from reference TRBV18 and TRBJ2-3, reads NAGVMQNPRHLVRRRGQEARLRCSPMKGHSHVYWYRQLPEEGLKFMVYLQKENIIDESGMPKERFSAEFPKEGPSILRIQQVVRGDSAAYFCASSPQHTDTQYFGPGTRLTVL.

DNA for the CDR3: TGTGCCAGCAGTTACTCGGGACCGGCCGGCGGGGAGCTGTTTTTT. This encodes CASSYSGPAGGELFF. V gene TRBV6-6 combines with J gene TRBJ2-2; D is perhaps TRBD1 or TRBD2 (5 bases each). V was pared by 0 bases and J by 7 bases, with 12 bases between. Germline values: CDR1 MNHNY, CDR2 SVGAGI (reference sequence). The CDR3 consists of 15 residues.

V usage is TRBV7-9 and J usage is TRBJ2-7; the D call may be TRBD1 or TRBD2 (5 bases each). V lost 5 bases and J 7 bases, leaving 15 bases between the germline ends. This CDR3 has 13 amino acids. The V gene's germline CDR1 is SEHNR and CDR2 FQNEAQ (reference sequence). The DNA for the CDR3 is TGTGCCAGCAGCGAAACCGGGGCTGGAGAGCAGTACTTC. This gives the protein CASSETGAGEQYF.

The chain employs TRBV7-8 and TRBJ2-5, with a weak D call TRBD2 (6 bases). Germline loops: CDR1 SGHVS, CDR2 FQNEAQ. This CDR3 is built from 15 residues. V gave up 1 base and J gave up 5 bases, with 14 bases separating them. The CDR3 region has the DNA TGTGCCAGCAGCTTAGGAAGGACTGGGGGGGAGACCCAGTACTTC. It encodes CASSLGRTGGETQYF.

The V and J genes are TRBV4-2 and TRBJ1-2; tentatively, D is TRBD1 (6 bases). The CDR3 sequence is 16 residues long. Germline V CDR1 and CDR2: LGHNA, YNFKEQ. The V end was cut by 1 base, the J end by 8 bases, with 20 bases between. CDR3 sequence reads: CASSQAGGAGLSGYTF. In DNA, the CDR3 is TGTGCCAGCAGCCAAGCGGGGGGCGCAGGACTTTCGGGCTACACCTTC.